This T cell receptor beta chain was sequenced in a study of identical twins. Germline V gene lookup returns CDR1 LGHDT and CDR2 YNNKEL (reference sequence). The CDR3 extends over 14 amino acids. Trimming at V came to 3 bases and at J to 3 bases, leaving 1 base not matched to a gene. Each CDR3 protein gets one entry after TCRdb re-called the 5' RACE reads with MiXCR. Here the sample spans approximately 670,000 distinct CDR3 sequences, around 6% being singletons. Sequences were obtained from naive T cells sorted from blood. V is TRBV3-1 and J is TRBJ2-1; 8 bases map to TRBD2. The sequence derives from a man between 18 and 35 years old in good health. CDR3 sequence: CASSHGTSYNEQFF. CDR3 nucleotides: TGTGCCAGCAGCCACGGGACTAGCTACAATGAGCAGTTCTTC.